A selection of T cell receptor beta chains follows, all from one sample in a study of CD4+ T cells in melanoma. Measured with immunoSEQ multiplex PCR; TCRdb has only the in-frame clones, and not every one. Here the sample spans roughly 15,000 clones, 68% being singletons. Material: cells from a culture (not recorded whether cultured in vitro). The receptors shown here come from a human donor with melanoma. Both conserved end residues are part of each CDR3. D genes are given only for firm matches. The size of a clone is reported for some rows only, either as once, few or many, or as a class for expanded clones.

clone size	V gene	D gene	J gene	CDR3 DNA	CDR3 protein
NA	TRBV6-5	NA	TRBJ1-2	TGTGCCAGCAGCACCGACAGGCTCTATGGCTACACCTTC	CASSTDRLYGYTF
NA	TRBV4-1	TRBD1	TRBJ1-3	TGCGCCAGCAGCCGCCCGGGACAGGGAACTGGAAACACCATATATTTT	CASSRPGQGTGNTIYF
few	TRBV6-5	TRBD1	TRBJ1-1	TGTGCCAGCAGTTCGCTATCCCGGACAGGGGGCCGAGCTTTCTTT	CASSSLSRTGGRAFF
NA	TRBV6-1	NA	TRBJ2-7	TGTGCCAGCAGTGCCCGGGCCGGGCTTTGGTTCTACGAGCAGTACTTC	CASSARAGLWFYEQYF
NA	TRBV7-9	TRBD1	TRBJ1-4	TGTGCCAGCAGCTTGGGACAGGGTAATGAAAAACTGTTTTTT	CASSLGQGNEKLFF
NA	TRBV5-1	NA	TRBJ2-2	TGCGCCAGCAGCTTGGGACTTGGGGACACCGGGGAGCTGTTTTTT	CASSLGLGDTGELFF
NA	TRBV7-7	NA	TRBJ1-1	TGTGCCCGGGAGATTGAAGGGATCGCGAACACTGAAGCTTTCTTT	CAREIEGIANTEAFF
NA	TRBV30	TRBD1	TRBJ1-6	TGTGCCTGGAGTGTACAACAGGGGCCCTCACCCCTCCACTTT	CAWSVQQGPSPLHF
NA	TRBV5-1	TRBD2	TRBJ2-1	TGCGCCAGCACGCGTGGGGGGGACTACAATGAGCAGTTCTTC	CASTRGGDYNEQFF
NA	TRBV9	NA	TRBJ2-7	TGTGCCAGCAGCCCGACCTTCGAAGGGGCCTACGAGCAGTACTTC	CASSPTFEGAYEQYF
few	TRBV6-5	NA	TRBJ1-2	TGTGCCAGCAGTTACGCGGAGGAGGGCTATGGCTACACCTTC	CASSYAEEGYGYTF
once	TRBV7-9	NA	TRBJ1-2	TGTGCCAGCAGCTTGGCTCGGAAAGGGAGGGAACGAGCTAACTATGGCTACACCTTC	CASSLARKGRERANYGYTF
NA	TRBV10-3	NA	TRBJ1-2	TGTGCCATCAGTGACGCCGGTCACAGAGGACGCTATGGCTACACCTTC	CAISDAGHRGRYGYTF
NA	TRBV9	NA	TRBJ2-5	TGTGCCAGCAGCGCAAGGGAAGGTGGGGAGACCCAGTACTTC	CASSAREGGETQYF
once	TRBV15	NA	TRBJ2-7	TGTGCCACCAGCAGAGACGGGCACCTCGCCTACGAGCAGTACTTC	CATSRDGHLAYEQYF
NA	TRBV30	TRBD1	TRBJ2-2	TGTGCCTGGAGTGTACAGGGGGTCACCGGGGAGCTGTTTTTT	CAWSVQGVTGELFF
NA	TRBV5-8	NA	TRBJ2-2	TGTGCCAGCAGCTTAATAGGGTCTCCCGCGGAGCTGTTTTTT	CASSLIGSPAELFF
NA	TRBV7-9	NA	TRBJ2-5	TGTGCCAGCAGCTTATGGGCCGCCGGGAACAAAGAGACCCAGTACTTC	CASSLWAAGNKETQYF
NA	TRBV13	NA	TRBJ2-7	TGTGCCAGCAGCTTATATACAGGACTTGTGGGCGAGCAGTACTTC	CASSLYTGLVGEQYF
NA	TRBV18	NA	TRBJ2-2	TGTGCCAGCTCGCAGGGGATGGGGCTGTTTTTT	CASSQGMGLFF
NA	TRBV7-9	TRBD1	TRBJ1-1	TGTGCCAGCAGCGGTTACAGGGGTGACACTGAAGCTTTCTTT	CASSGYRGDTEAFF
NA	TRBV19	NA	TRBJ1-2	TGTGCCAGTAGGGGATGGGGCAGGGATAACTATGGCTACACCTTC	CASRGWGRDNYGYTF
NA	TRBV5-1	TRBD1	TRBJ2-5	TGCGCCAGCGGACGCGCACAGGGGGCAGGGGAGACCCAGTACTTC	CASGRAQGAGETQYF
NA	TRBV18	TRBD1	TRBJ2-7	TGTGCCAGCTCACTTTCCGACAGGGTCTCCTACGAGCAGTACTTC	CASSLSDRVSYEQYF
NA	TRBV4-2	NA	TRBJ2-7	TGTGCCAGCAGCCAAGAGCCAGCGGGTTTCTCCTACGAGCAGTACTTC	CASSQEPAGFSYEQYF
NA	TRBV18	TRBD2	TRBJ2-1	TGTGCCAGCTCACCGGGACTAGATTCCTACAATGAGCAGTTCTTC	CASSPGLDSYNEQFF
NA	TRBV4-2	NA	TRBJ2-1	TGTGCCAGCAGCCCCTCCCGCAGGGACAATGAGCAGTTCTTC	CASSPSRRDNEQFF
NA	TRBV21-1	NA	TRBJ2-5	TGTGCCAGCACTCGACTAGCGGGGGTCCCAAGAGACGTTTACTTC	CASTRLAGVPRDVYF
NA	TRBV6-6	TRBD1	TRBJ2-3	TGTGCCAGCAGCCAAGCAGGGGGCGCAGATACGCAGTATTTT	CASSQAGGADTQYF
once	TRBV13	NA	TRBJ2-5	TGTGCCAGCAGCCCCGGGAAGGGGGTACTCCTCGGCCAGTACTTC	CASSPGKGVLLGQYF
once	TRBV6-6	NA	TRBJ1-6	TGTGCCAGCAGTCAGGGAAGCTCCTATAATTCACCCCTCCACTTT	CASSQGSSYNSPLHF
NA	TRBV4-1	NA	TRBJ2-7	TGCGCCAGCAGACATCGGGACACGAGCTCCTACGAGCAGTACTTC	CASRHRDTSSYEQYF
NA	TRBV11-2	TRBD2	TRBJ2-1	TGTGCCAGCAGCTTCCAGTTAGCGGGGGGGCTTGGTGAGCAGTTCTTC	CASSFQLAGGLGEQFF
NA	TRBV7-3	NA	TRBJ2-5	TGTGCCAGCAGCTTAAATAGGGGGGAGACCCAGTACTTC	CASSLNRGETQYF
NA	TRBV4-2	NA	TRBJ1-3	TGTGCCAGCAGCTTGGCCTTTGTAGGGGGCTCTGGAAACACCATATATTTT	CASSLAFVGGSGNTIYF
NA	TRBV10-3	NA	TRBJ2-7	TGTGCCATCGGTCGGGGCGGGGCTTACGAGCAGTACTTC	CAIGRGGAYEQYF
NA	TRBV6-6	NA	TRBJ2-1	TGTGCCAGCAGTTACAGCCTCTCCTACAATGAGCAGTTCTTC	CASSYSLSYNEQFF
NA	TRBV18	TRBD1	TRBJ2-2	TGTGCCAGCTCGGCCGACAGGGTCCCCGGGGAGCTGTTTTTT	CASSADRVPGELFF
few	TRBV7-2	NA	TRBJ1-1	TGTGCCAGCAGCTTTGGTCCCTACGGGGACACTGAAGCTTTCTTT	CASSFGPYGDTEAFF
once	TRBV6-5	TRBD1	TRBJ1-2	TGTGCCAGCAGTAACGACAGGGGTTACTATGGCTACACCTTC	CASSNDRGYYGYTF
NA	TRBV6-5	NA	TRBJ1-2	TGTGCCAGCAGTTACTCGGGGCACCCAGGCTATGGCTACACCTTC	CASSYSGHPGYGYTF
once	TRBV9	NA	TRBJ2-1	TGTGCCAGCAGCGTAGGCTTTAGAACTGAGCAGTTCTTC	CASSVGFRTEQFF
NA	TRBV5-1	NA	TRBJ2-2	TGCGCCAGCAGCTTGAAAGGCACCGGGGAGCTGTTTTTT	CASSLKGTGELFF
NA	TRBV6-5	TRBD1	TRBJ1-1	TGTGCCAGCAGGGAGGACAGGGCCCACACTGAAGCTTTCTTT	CASREDRAHTEAFF
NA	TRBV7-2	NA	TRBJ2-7	TGTGCCAGCTCCTCCTTGCGGCAGGGCTCCTACGAGCAGTACTTC	CASSSLRQGSYEQYF
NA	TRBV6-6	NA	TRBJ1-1	TGTGCCAGCACCCCGGGGAGAAGCAACACTGAAGCTTTCTTT	CASTPGRSNTEAFF
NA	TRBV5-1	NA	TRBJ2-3	TGCGCCAGCAGCTTGGACTCCTTCACAGATACGCAGTATTTT	CASSLDSFTDTQYF
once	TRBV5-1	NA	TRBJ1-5	TGCGCCAGCATCCCGGTCGGTAGCAATCAGCCCCAGCATTTT	CASIPVGSNQPQHF
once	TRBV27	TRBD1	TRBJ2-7	TGTGCCAGCAGTTTATCCCCCGGGACAGGGGAGAAGCAGTACTTC	CASSLSPGTGEKQYF
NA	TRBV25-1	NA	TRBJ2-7	TGTGCCAGCAGTCCCAAAACGCCCCGCCCGGTTTCCTACGAGCAGTACTTC	CASSPKTPRPVSYEQYF
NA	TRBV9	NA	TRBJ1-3	TGTGCCAGCAGTCCCTCAACTTCTGGAAACACCATATATTTT	CASSPSTSGNTIYF
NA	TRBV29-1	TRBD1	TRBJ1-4	TGCAGCGGCATGGGACAGGGTAGCGAAAAACTGTTTTTT	CSGMGQGSEKLFF
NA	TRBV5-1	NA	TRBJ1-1	TGCGCCAGCAGACGAGAGGGTGAAGCTTTCTTT	CASRREGEAFF
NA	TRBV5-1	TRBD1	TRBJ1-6	TGCGCCAGCAGCTTGACTCGAGACAGGGGAAATTCACCCCTCCACTTT	CASSLTRDRGNSPLHF
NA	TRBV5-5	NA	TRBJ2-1	TGTGCCAGCGAGAACCACCGGGATGAGCAGTTCTTC	CASENHRDEQFF